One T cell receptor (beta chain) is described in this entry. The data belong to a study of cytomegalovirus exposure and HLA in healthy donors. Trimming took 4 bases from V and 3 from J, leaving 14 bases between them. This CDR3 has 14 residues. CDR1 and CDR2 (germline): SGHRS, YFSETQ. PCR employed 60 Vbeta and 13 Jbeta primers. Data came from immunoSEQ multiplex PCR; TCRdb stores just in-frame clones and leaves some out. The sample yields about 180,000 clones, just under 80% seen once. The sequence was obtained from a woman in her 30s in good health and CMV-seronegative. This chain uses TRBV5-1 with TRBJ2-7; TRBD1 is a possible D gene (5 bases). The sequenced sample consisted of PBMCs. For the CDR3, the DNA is TGCGCCAGCAGCCCAGAAGGGGTCGTCTACGAGCAGTACTTC. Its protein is CASSPEGVVYEQYF.